This T cell receptor (beta chain) stems from a study of regulatory T cells in long-lasting Graves disease. Study-wide background: Over 5 years of antithyroid drugs with positive TSH receptor antibodies was taken to mean persistent Graves' disease. Whole-study findings and limits: Under persistent disease, TRBV28, TRBJ1-2 and TRBJ2-5 were used preferentially. Among the persistent patients, 2,741 public clonotypes were shared, more than the approximately 1,000 shared among new patients.

Time point given: persistent/refractory GD, antithyroid drugs over 5 years with positive TRAb. Researchers made the TCR library from RNA that was extracted from PBMCs. From an endocrinology department in Xi'an, China, came the patients. Assembly of TCR beta libraries relied on iRepertoire HTBI primers together with Arm-PCR of CDR3 regions. TCRdb reanalysed the multiplex PCR reads using MiXCR and keeps one entry per CDR3 protein. The sample shows roughly 400,000 distinct CDR3 sequences, around 20% of them seen only once. The ends were cut back, 8 bases at V and 5 bases at J, with 28 bases in the middle. The CDR3 consists of 18 residues. Germline assignment: CDR1 SGHKS and CDR2 YYEKEE (reference sequence). This clonotype was observed at least ten times. As yet, its antigen is unknown.

The chain links TRBV5-5 to TRBJ2-2, with D perhaps TRBD2 (6 bases). Sequences were derived from peripheral blood mononuclear cells (PBMCs), sampled when the disease was refractory, from a patient treated with antithyroid drugs. The clonotype was recovered from a female donor with Graves disease. The CDR3 here is CARPTEPRAPGGTGELFF. For the CDR3, the DNA is TGTGCCAGACCCACCGAGCCAAGGGCGCCCGGAGGGACCGGGGAGCTGTTTTTT.